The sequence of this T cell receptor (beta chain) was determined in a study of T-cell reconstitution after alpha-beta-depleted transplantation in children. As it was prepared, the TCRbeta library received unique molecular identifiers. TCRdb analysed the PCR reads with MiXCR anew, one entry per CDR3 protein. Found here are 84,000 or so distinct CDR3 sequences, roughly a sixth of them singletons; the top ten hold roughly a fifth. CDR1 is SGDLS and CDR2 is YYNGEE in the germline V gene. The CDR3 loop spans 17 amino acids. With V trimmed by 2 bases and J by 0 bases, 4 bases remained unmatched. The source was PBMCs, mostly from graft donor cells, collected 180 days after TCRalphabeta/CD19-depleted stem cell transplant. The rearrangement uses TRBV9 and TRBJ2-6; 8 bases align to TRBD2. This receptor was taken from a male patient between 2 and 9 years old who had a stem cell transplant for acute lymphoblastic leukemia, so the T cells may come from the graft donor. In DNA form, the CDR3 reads TGTGCCAGCAGCGTTTTAGCGGGGCCCTCTGGGGCCAACGTCCTGACTTTC. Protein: CASSVLAGPSGANVLTF.